This T cell receptor beta chain stems from a study of cytomegalovirus exposure and HLA in healthy donors. Overall study: According to later analysis, the same platform produced the 130 or so validation and about 630 first-cohort repertoires. General study findings and limits: Reports credit the classifier with highly specific, highly sensitive diagnosis of cytomegalovirus status. Most TCRs appeared rarely, but some public TCRs recurred in many donors. The authors listed around 150 TCR beta chains as cytomegalovirus-associated.

About this clone: Antigen specificity is unknown.

The junction had 6 bases not matched to a gene; V was cut back by 4 bases and J by 2 bases. Germline CDR1 SGHRS, CDR2 YFSETQ. The CDR3 extends over 16 amino acids. Measured with immunoSEQ multiplex PCR; TCRdb has only the in-frame clones, and not every one. The sample has hundreds of thousands of clones, around 86% seen once. Material for sequencing was PBMCs. The rearrangement links TRBV5-1 to TRBJ2-7; 13 bases fit TRBD2. The TCR comes from a woman aged 30 to 39 in good health and CMV-seropositive. The CDR3 loop reads CASSPGLAGNPYEQYF. The CDR3 DNA sequence: TGCGCCAGCAGCCCGGGACTAGCGGGAAACCCCTACGAGCAGTACTTC.